The T cell receptor (beta chain) described here comes from a study of blood T cell repertoires in COVID-19. Study at large: T cells, B-cell-depleted T cells, or PBMCs supplied cDNA or gDNA.

Method: immunoSEQ multiplex PCR; TCRdb's copy keeps in-frame clones and lacks some. The sample records about 130,000 clones, 86% being singletons. This TCR derives from a woman aged 45-65 years who had recovered from COVID-19. The specimen sequenced was peripheral blood.

CDR3 DNA sequence: TGCGCCAGCAGCTTTGAGGGACTAGCGAAAGAGACCCAGTACTTC. Its translation is CASSFEGLAKETQYF. The chain couples TRBV5-1 to TRBJ2-5, with TRBD2 matching over 10 bases. Germline V gene sequence: CDR1 SGHRS, CDR2 YFSETQ. CDR3 length: 15 residues. Trimming took 2 bases from V and 3 from J; bases not matched to a gene: 4.